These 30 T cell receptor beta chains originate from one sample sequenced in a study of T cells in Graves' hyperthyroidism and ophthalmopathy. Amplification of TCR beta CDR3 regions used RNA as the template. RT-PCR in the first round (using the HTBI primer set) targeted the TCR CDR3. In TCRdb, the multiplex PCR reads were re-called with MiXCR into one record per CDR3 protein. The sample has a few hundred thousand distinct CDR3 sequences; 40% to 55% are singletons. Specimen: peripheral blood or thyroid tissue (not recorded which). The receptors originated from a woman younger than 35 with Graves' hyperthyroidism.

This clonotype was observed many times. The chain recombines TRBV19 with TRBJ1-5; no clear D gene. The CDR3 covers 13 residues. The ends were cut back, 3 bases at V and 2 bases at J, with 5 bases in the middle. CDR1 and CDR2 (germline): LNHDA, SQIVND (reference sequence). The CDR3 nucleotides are TGTGCCAGTAGTATTTCCCGCAATCAGCCCCAGCATTTT. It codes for CASSISRNQPQHF.

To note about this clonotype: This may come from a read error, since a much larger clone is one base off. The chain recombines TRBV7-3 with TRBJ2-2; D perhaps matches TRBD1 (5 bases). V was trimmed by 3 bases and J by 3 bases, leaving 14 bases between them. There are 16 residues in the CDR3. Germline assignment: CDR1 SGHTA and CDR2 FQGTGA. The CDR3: CASSLTTRGYTGELFF. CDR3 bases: TGTGCCAGCAGCTTGACGACAAGGGGCTACACCGGGGAGCTGTTTTTT. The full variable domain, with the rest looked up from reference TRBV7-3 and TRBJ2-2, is GAGVSQTPSNKVTEKGKYVELRCDPISGHTALYWYRQSLGQGPEFLIYFQGTGAADDSGLPNDRFFAVRPEGSVSTLKIQRTERGDSAVYLCASSLTTRGYTGELFFGEGSRLTVL.

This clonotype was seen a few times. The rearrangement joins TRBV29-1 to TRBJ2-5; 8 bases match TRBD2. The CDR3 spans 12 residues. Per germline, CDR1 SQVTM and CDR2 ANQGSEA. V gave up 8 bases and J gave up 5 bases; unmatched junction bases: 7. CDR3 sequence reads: CSSLAGLETQYF. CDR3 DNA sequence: TGCAGCTCCTTAGCGGGACTGGAGACCCAGTACTTC.

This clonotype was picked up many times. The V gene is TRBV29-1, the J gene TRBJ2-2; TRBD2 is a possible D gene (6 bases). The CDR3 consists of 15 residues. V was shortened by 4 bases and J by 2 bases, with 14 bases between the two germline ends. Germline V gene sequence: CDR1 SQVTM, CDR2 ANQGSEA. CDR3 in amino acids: CSVGTGGTNTGELFF. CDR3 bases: TGCAGCGTTGGCACTGGGGGGACTAACACCGGGGAGCTGTTTTTT.

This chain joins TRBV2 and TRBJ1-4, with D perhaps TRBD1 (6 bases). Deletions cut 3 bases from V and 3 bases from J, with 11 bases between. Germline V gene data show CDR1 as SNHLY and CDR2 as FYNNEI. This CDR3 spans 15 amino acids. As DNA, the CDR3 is TGTGCCAGCAGTGATCAGGACAGAGCTAATGAAAAACTGTTTTTT. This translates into CASSDQDRANEKLFF.

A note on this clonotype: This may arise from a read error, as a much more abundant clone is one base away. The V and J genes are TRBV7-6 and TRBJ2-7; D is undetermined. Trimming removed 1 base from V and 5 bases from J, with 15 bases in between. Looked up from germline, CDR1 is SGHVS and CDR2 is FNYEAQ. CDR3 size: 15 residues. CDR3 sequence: CASSLGTPPRNEQYF. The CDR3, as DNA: TGTGCCAGCAGCTTAGGGACCCCCCCCCGCAACGAGCAGTACTTC.

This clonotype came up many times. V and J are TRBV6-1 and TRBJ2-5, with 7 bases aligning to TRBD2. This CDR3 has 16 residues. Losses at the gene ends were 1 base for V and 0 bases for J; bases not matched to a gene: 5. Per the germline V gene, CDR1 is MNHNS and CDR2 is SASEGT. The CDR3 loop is CASSEGLAVHQETQYF. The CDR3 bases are TGTGCCAGCAGTGAAGGGCTAGCGGTGCACCAAGAGACCCAGTACTTC.

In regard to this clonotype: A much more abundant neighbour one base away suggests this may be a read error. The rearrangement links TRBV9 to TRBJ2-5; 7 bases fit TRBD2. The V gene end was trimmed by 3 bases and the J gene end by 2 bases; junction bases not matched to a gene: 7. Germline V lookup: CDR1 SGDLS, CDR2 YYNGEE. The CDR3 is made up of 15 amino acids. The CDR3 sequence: CASSAGGNKQETQYF. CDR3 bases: TGTGCCAGCAGCGCGGGGGGAAACAAACAAGAGACCCAGTACTTC. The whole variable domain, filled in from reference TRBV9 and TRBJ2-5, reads DSGVTQTPKHLITATGQRVTLRCSPRSGDLSVYWYQQSLDQGLQFLIQYYNGEERAKGNILERFSAQQFPDLHSELNLSSLELGDSALYFCASSAGGNKQETQYFGPGTRLLVL.

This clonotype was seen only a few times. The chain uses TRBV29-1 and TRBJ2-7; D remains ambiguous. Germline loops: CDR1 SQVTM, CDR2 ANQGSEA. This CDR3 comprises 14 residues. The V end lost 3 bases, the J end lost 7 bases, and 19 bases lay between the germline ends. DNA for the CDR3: TGCAGCGTTGAGCTCCCATGGTCGGCCGGGGAGCAGTACTTC. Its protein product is CSVELPWSAGEQYF.

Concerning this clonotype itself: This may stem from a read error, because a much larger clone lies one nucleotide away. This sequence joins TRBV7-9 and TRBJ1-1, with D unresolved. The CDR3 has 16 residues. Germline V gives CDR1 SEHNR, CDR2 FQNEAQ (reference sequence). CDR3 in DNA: TGTGCCAGCAGCTTGGTCGGGTTTAATCGTGGCACTGGAGCTTTCTTT. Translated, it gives CASSLVGFNRGTGAFF.

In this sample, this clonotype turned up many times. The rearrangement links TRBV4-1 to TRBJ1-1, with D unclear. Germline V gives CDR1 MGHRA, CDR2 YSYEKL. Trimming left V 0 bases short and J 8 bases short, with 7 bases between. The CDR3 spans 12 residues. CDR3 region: CASSQDHGEAFF. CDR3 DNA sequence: TGCGCCAGCAGCCAAGATCACGGAGAAGCTTTCTTT.

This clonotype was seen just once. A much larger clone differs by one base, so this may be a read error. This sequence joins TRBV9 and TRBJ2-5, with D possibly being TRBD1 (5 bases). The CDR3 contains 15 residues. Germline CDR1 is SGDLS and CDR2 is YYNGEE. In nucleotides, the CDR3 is TGCGCCAGCAGCCCTCAGGGTTTCGTAGGGGAGACCCAGTACTTC. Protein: CASSPQGFVGETQYF.

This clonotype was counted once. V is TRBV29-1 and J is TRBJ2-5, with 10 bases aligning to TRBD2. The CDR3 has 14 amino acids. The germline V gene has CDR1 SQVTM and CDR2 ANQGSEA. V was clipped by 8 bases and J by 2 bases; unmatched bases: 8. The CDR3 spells CSSESSGRQETQYF. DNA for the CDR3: TGCAGCAGTGAGTCTAGCGGGAGACAAGAGACCCAGTACTTC.

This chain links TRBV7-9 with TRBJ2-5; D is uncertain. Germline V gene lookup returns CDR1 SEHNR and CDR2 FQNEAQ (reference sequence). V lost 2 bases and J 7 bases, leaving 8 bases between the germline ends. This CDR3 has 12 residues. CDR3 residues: CASSLLSGTQYF. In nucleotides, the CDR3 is TGTGCCAGCAGCTTACTCTCAGGGACCCAGTACTTC.

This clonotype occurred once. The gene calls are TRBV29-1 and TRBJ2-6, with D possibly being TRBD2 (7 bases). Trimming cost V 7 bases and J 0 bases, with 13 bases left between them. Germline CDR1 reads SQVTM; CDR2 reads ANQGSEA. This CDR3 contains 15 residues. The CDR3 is CSARGGDSGANVLTF. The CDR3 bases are TGCAGCGCCCGCGGGGGCGACTCTGGGGCCAACGTCCTGACTTTC.

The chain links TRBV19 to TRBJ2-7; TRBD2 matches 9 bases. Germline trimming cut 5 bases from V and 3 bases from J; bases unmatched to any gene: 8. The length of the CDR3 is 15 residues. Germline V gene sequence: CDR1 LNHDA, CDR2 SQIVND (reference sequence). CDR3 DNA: TGTGCCAGTAGTCCCCGACTAGCGGAAAACTACGAGCAGTACTTC. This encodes CASSPRLAENYEQYF.

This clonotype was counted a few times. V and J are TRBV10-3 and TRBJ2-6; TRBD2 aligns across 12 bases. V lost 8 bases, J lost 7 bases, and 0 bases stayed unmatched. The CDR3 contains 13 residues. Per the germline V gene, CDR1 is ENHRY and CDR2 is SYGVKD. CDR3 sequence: CAIGLAGANVLTF. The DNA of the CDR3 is TGTGCCATCGGACTAGCGGGAGCCAACGTCCTGACTTTC.

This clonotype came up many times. The CDR3 loop reads CATVSGTGPYEQYF. In DNA, the CDR3 is TGTGCCACGGTCTCCGGGACAGGACCCTACGAGCAGTACTTC. This chain joins TRBV2 and TRBJ2-7; TRBD1 matches at 8 bases. Germline V gene lookup returns CDR1 SNHLY and CDR2 FYNNEI. V lost 10 bases and J lost 2; bases outside the gene matches: 10. The CDR3 spans 14 residues.

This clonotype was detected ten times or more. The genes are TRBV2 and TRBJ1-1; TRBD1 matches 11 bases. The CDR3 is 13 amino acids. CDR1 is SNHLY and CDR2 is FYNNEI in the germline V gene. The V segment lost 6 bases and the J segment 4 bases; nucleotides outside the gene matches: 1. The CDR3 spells CASRGTGGTEAFF. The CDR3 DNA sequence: TGTGCCAGCAGGGGGACAGGGGGCACTGAAGCTTTCTTT. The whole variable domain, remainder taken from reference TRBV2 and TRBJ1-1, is EPEVTQTPSHQVTQMGQEVILRCVPISNHLYFYWYRQILGQKVEFLVSFYNNEISEKSEIFDDQFSVERPDGSNFTLKIRSTKLEDSAMYFCASRGTGGTEAFFGQGTRLTVV.

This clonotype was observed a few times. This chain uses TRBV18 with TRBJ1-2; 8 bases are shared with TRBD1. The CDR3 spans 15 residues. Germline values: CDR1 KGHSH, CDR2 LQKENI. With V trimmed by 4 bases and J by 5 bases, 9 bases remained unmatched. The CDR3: CASSLQDRVEYGYTF. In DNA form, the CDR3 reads TGTGCCAGCTCACTACAGGACAGGGTGGAGTATGGCTACACCTTC.

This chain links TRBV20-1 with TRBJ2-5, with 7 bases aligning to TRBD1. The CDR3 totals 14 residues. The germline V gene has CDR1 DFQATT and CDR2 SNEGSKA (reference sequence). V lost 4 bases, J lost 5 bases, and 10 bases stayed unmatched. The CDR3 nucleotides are TGCAGTGCTATCCTTGCCGGGACAGCCGAGACCCAGTACTTC. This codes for CSAILAGTAETQYF.

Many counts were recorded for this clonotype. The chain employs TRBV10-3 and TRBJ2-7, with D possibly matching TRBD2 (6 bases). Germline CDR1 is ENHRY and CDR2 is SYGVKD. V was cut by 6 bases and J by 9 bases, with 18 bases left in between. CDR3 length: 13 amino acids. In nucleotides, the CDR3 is TGTGCCATCAGGGAGGGTCCCTCCGGGAGGCAGTACTTC. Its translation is CAIREGPSGRQYF.

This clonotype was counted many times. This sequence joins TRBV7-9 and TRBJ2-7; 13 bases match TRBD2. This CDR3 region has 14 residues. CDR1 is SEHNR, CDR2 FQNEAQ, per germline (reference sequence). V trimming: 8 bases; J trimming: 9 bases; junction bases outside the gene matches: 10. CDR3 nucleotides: TGTGCCAGCTCTCCGGGACTAGCGGGATGGGGGCAGTACTTC. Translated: CASSPGLAGWGQYF. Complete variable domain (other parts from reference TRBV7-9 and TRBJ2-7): DTGVSQNPRHKITKRGQNVTFRCDPISEHNRLYWYRQTLGQGPEFLTYFQNEAQLEKSRLLSDRFSAERPKGSFSTLEIQRTEQGDSAMYLCASSPGLAGWGQYFGPGTRLTVT.

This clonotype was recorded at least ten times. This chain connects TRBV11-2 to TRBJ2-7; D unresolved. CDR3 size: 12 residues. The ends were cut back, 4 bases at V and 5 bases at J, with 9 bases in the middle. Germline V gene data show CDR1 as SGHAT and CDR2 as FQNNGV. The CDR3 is CASSSLYHEQYF. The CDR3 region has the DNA TGTGCCAGCAGCTCGTTGTACCACGAGCAGTACTTC.

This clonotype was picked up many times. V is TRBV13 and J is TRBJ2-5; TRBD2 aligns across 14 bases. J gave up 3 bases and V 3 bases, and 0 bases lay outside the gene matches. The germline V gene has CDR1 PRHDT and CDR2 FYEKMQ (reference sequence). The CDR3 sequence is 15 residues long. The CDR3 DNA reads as TGTGCCAGCAGCTTGACTAGCGGGAGGGAAGAGACCCAGTACTTC. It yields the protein CASSLTSGREETQYF. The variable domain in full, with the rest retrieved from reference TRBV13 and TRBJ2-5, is AAGVIQSPRHLIKEKRETATLKCYPIPRHDTVYWYQQGPGQDPQFLISFYEKMQSDKGSIPDRFSAQQFSDYHSELNMSSLELGDSALYFCASSLTSGREETQYFGPGTRLLVL.

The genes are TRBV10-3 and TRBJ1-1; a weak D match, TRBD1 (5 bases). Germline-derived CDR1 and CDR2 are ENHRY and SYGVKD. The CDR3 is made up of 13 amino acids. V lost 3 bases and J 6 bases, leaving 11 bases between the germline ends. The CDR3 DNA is TGTGCCATCAGTGACGTGGGACCGGCTGAAGCTTTCTTT. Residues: CAISDVGPAEAFF.

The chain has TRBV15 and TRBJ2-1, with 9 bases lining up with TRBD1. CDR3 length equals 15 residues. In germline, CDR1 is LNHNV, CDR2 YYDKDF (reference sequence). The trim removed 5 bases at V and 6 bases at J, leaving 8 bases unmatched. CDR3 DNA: TGTGCCACCAGCGAGGGACAGGGCTTTAGCAATGAGCAGTTCTTC. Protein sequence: CATSEGQGFSNEQFF.

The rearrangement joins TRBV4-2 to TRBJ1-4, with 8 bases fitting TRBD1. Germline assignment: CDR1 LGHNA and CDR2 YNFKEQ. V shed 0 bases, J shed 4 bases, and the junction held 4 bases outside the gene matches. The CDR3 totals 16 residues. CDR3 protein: CASSQETGGNNEKLFF. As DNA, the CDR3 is TGTGCCAGCAGCCAAGAAACAGGGGGAAATAATGAAAAACTGTTTTTT.

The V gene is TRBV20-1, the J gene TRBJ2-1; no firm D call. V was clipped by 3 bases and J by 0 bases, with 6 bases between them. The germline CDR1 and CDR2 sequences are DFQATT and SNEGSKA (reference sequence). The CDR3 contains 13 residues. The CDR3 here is CSASGYSYNEQFF. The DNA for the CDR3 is TGCAGTGCTAGCGGCTACTCCTACAATGAGCAGTTCTTC.

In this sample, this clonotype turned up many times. The CDR3 nucleotides read TGCGCCAGCAGCGACGTAGCGGGAGTTGCAACCTACGAGCAGTACTTC. Translated, it gives CASSDVAGVATYEQYF. The chain carries TRBV5-1 and TRBJ2-7; TRBD2 aligns across 9 bases. Trimming cost V 4 bases and J 2 bases; bases outside gene matches: 10. The germline V gene has CDR1 SGHRS and CDR2 YFSETQ. The CDR3 covers 16 residues.